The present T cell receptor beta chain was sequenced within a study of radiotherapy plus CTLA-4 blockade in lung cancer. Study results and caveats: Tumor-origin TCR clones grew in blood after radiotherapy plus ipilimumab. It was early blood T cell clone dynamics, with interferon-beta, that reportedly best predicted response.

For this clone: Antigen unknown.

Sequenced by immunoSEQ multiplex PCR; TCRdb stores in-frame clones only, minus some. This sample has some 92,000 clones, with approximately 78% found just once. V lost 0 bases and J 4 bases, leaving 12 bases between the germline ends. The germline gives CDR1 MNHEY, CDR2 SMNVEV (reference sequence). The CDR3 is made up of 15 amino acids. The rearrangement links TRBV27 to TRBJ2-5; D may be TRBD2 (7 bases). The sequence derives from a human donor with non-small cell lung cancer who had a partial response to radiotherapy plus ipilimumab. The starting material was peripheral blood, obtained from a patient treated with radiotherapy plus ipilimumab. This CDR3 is CASSLSGGTRETQYF. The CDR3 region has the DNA TGTGCCAGCAGTTTATCGGGAGGGACAAGAGAGACCCAGTACTTC.